Below are 24 T cell receptor beta chains sequenced from a single sample in a study of blood T cells in healthy people across ages. With a J-beta primer mix and a sample-barcoded 5' primer, a second PCR ran about 7 to 12 cycles. TCRdb recomputed calls from the 5' RACE reads with MiXCR, one row per CDR3 protein. The data contain roughly 640,000 distinct CDR3 sequences, approximately 30% of them seen just once; the ten biggest clones take up around 16%. Source material: blood. These TCRs come from a woman aged 80 or over in good health.

The table lists this clonotype with many counts. V and J are TRBV5-6 and TRBJ2-5; tentatively, D is TRBD2 (5 bases). CDR3 length: 14 residues. Trimming pared 4 bases from V and 2 bases from J, leaving 12 bases between. Per the germline V gene, CDR1 is SGHDT and CDR2 is YYEEEE. The CDR3 sequence: CASSAIEGQETQYF. In DNA form, the CDR3 reads TGTGCCAGCAGCGCGATCGAGGGTCAAGAGACCCAGTACTTC.

This clonotype was counted at least ten times. V and J are TRBV5-1 and TRBJ1-2, with 7 bases lining up with TRBD1. Losses at the gene ends were 0 bases for V and 5 bases for J; bases not matched to a gene: 10. CDR3 length: 16 amino acids. CDR1 and CDR2 (germline): SGHRS, YFSETQ. CDR3 DNA sequence: TGCGCCAGCAGCTTGGGCGGACAGGCCCCAACTTATGGCTACACCTTC. Protein product: CASSLGGQAPTYGYTF. The variable domain in full, completed from reference TRBV5-1 and TRBJ1-2, reads KAGVTQTPRYLIKTRGQQVTLSCSPISGHRSVSWYQQTPGQGLQFLFEYFSETQRNKGNFPGRFSGRQFSNSRSEMNVSTLELGDSALYLCASSLGGQAPTYGYTFGSGTRLTVV.

This clonotype was observed many times. The chain recombines TRBV5-1 with TRBJ2-1, with a weak D call TRBD1 (6 bases). The CDR3 runs to 20 residues. The germline gives CDR1 SGHRS, CDR2 YFSETQ. V dropped 0 bases and J dropped 2 bases, with 24 bases sitting between them. The CDR3 sequence is CASSLADNRVTRPTYNEQFF. The CDR3 nucleotides read TGCGCCAGCAGCTTGGCCGATAACAGGGTGACGCGTCCTACCTACAATGAGCAGTTCTTC.

Worth noting for this clonotype: The conserved closing phenylalanine or tryptophan is absent in this CDR3, likely reflecting a read error. The rearrangement joins TRBV6-1 to TRBJ2-1; 13 nucleotides agree with TRBD2. The CDR3 spans 18 residues. Per germline, CDR1 MNHNS and CDR2 SASEGT. Trimming removed 4 bases from V and 3 bases from J; junction bases left unmatched: 9. CDR3 sequence (DNA): TGTGCCAGCAGTGGAGCCGGACTAGCGGGGGCCTTCTACAATGAGCAGTTCGTC. Translation gives CASSGAGLAGAFYNEQFV.

This chain joins TRBV6-6 and TRBJ1-6, with TRBD1 identical over 7 bases. Losses at the gene ends were 7 bases for V and 7 bases for J; bases not matched to a gene: 10. The CDR3 covers 15 residues. The germline V gene encodes CDR1 MNHNY and CDR2 SVGAGI (reference sequence). For the CDR3, the DNA is TGTGCCAGCATCGCAGGGGGATCAGGGAATTCACCCCTCCACTTT. Its protein product is CASIAGGSGNSPLHF.

The chain employs TRBV6-2 or TRBV6-3 and TRBJ1-1, with 9 bases matching TRBD1. CDR3 length: 14 residues. Germline CDR1 is MNHEY and CDR2 is SVGEGT. Trimming cost V 3 bases and J 5 bases; bases outside gene matches: 4. CDR3 loop: CASSYGTGLTEAFF. DNA of the CDR3: TGTGCCAGCAGTTATGGGACAGGGCTAACTGAAGCTTTCTTT.

This clonotype was recorded many times. One base away lies a much larger clone, so this may be a sequencing read error. V gene TRBV20-1 combines with J gene TRBJ2-1; 11 nucleotides match TRBD2. Looked up from germline, CDR1 is DFQATT and CDR2 is SNEGSKA (reference sequence). The CDR3 contains 16 residues. V trimming: 3 bases; J trimming: 8 bases; junction bases outside the gene matches: 12. The CDR3 spells CSARDRVAGGRDEQFF. The CDR3 bases are TGCAGTGCTAGGGACCGCGTAGCGGGGGGGCGGGATGAGCAGTTCTTC.

Notes on this clonotype: This may arise from a read error, as a much more abundant clone is one base away. This chain joins TRBV6-5 and TRBJ2-7, with 12 positions matching TRBD2. The CDR3 runs to 17 residues. V shed 5 bases and J 7 bases; nucleotides not matched to a gene: 15. Germline V lookup: CDR1 MNHEY, CDR2 SVGAGI. CDR3 loop: CASSTAGLAGPRWEQYF. CDR3 sequence (DNA): TGTGCCAGCAGTACTGCAGGACTAGCGGGACCTCGATGGGAGCAGTACTTC.

This clonotype was seen many times. The CDR3 nucleotides are TGTGCCAGCAGCCCGTCGACTAGCGGGGGGCCAGAGACCCAGTACTTC. Translated, it gives CASSPSTSGGPETQYF. J is TRBJ2-5 and V is TRBV7-2; 13 nucleotides agree with TRBD2. CDR3 length: 16 residues. V lost 5 bases, J lost 4 bases, and 7 bases stayed unmatched. The V gene's germline CDR1 is SGHTA and CDR2 FQGNSA.

Many counts were recorded for this clonotype. V gene TRBV2 combines with J gene TRBJ2-2; D is unresolved. Germline values: CDR1 SNHLY, CDR2 FYNNEI. With 3 bases removed from V and 1 base from J, the gap between germline ends came to 6 bases. This CDR3 is 14 amino acids long. The CDR3 protein is CASSDRRNTGELFF. CDR3 DNA sequence: TGTGCCAGCAGTGACAGGAGGAACACCGGGGAGCTGTTTTTT.

This clonotype was detected a few times. Written as DNA, the CDR3 is TGTGCCAGCAGCCGCACTAGCGGGGTTGGCGGGGAGCTGTTTTTT. Protein sequence: CASSRTSGVGGELFF. V and J are TRBV7-6 and TRBJ2-2; TRBD2 matches at 10 bases. The germline V gene has CDR1 SGHVS and CDR2 FNYEAQ. The CDR3 is 15 amino acids. V was pared by 5 bases and J by 7 bases, with 7 bases of the junction left unmatched.

This clonotype has a count of ten or more. V and J are TRBV20-1 and TRBJ2-5, with no clear D. Looked up from germline, CDR1 is DFQATT and CDR2 is SNEGSKA (reference sequence). This CDR3 comprises 16 residues. Trimming took off 3 bases at V and 5 bases at J, with 22 bases between the two ends. CDR3 sequence reads: CSASPETQERWETQYF. In nucleotides, the CDR3 is TGCAGTGCTAGCCCCGAGACCCAGGAAAGATGGGAGACCCAGTACTTC.

Regarding this clonotype: A much larger clone differs from this one at a single base, so this may be a read error. The J gene is TRBJ2-5, the V gene TRBV5-5; no clear D. The CDR3 has 13 residues. The germline V gene encodes CDR1 SGHKS and CDR2 YYEKEE (reference sequence). Trimming removed 4 bases at V and 11 bases at J, with 18 bases between. The CDR3 sequence is CASSPAPYNEQYF. CDR3 DNA: TGTGCCAGCAGCCCCGCGCCCTACAATGAGCAGTACTTC.

The chain recombines TRBV15 with TRBJ1-1; D gene ambiguous. Looked up from germline, CDR1 is LNHNV and CDR2 is YYDKDF (reference sequence). The ends were cut back, 0 bases at V and 3 bases at J, with 8 bases in the middle. This CDR3 region has 14 residues. CDR3 DNA: TGTGCCACCAGCAGAGATACCACTTACACTGAAGCTTTCTTT. Translation: CATSRDTTYTEAFF.

In this sample, this clonotype turned up many times. The chain links TRBV7-9 to TRBJ2-3; D unresolved. The CDR3 loop spans 15 amino acids. The V end lost 5 bases, the J end lost 2 bases, and 14 bases lay between the germline ends. Germline V CDR1 and CDR2: SEHNR, FQNEAQ (reference sequence). In nucleotides, the CDR3 is TGTGCCAGCAGCCTACTGGCCTCCAACACAGATACGCAGTATTTT. Residues: CASSLLASNTDTQYF. The full variable domain, rest sourced from reference TRBV7-9 and TRBJ2-3, is DTGVSQNPRHKITKRGQNVTFRCDPISEHNRLYWYRQTLGQGPEFLTYFQNEAQLEKSRLLSDRFSAERPKGSFSTLEIQRTEQGDSAMYLCASSLLASNTDTQYFGPGTRLTVL.

This clonotype was counted only a few times. Compared with germline, one end of the junction differs, possibly owing to a read error. V gene TRBV30 combines with J gene TRBJ2-1; 7 nucleotides match TRBD1. Germline loops: CDR1 GTSNPN, CDR2 SVGIG (reference sequence). The CDR3 consists of 12 residues. CDR3 sequence: CAWNPRGTEPFF. The CDR3 DNA is TGTGCCTGGAACCCTAGGGGGACAGAGCCGTTCTTC.

There are many counts of this clonotype. This rearrangement joins TRBV12-3 or TRBV12-4 to TRBJ1-5, with unresolved D. Deletions cut 5 bases from V and 6 bases from J, with 11 bases between. The CDR3 length is 13 residues. Here the CDR3 reads CASSLTSGQPQHF. The CDR3 DNA reads TGTGCCAGCAGTCTTACCTCGGGTCAGCCCCAGCATTTT.

This clonotype was seen at least ten times. The chain employs TRBV2 and TRBJ1-5; D remains unclear. CDR1 SNHLY and CDR2 FYNNEI come from the germline V gene. The V and J ends lost 1 base and 4 bases respectively, with 8 bases between them. CDR3 length: 14 residues. CDR3 nucleotides: TGTGCCAGCAGTGAAGTGGTGAAAAATCAGCCCCAGCATTTT. Amino acid sequence: CASSEVVKNQPQHF. The full variable domain, completed using reference TRBV2 and TRBJ1-5, is EPEVTQTPSHQVTQMGQEVILRCVPISNHLYFYWYRQILGQKVEFLVSFYNNEISEKSEIFDDQFSVERPDGSNFTLKIRSTKLEDSAMYFCASSEVVKNQPQHFGDGTRLSIL.

Worth noting for this clonotype: At one end, the junction sequence differs from germline, possibly due to a read error. The gene calls are TRBV5-1 and TRBJ2-3, with 9 bases lining up with TRBD1. Germline V gene data show CDR1 as SGHRS and CDR2 as YFSETQ. The CDR3 extends over 15 amino acids. DNA for the CDR3: TGCGCCAGCAGCCGGACAGGGGTGAGGGAAGATGCGCAGTATTTT. This gives the protein CASSRTGVREDAQYF.

This clonotype was recorded at least ten times. This rearrangement joins TRBV18 to TRBJ2-1, with D hard to call. Trimming cost V 1 base and J 2 bases, with 12 bases left between them. This CDR3 spans 16 amino acids. Germline-derived CDR1 and CDR2 are KGHSH and LQKENI. Here the CDR3 DNA reads TGTGCCAGCTCACCACTTCCCCCCGGGCCCTACAATGAGCAGTTCTTC. Protein product: CASSPLPPGPYNEQFF.

Many counts were recorded for this clonotype. The V gene is TRBV7-2, the J gene TRBJ2-1; 8 bases are a match to TRBD2. The V gene's germline CDR1 is SGHTA and CDR2 FQGNSA. Trimming cost V 9 bases and J 6 bases; bases outside gene matches: 7. The CDR3 loop spans 13 amino acids. The CDR3 protein is CASRSGGSNEQFF. CDR3 coding DNA: TGTGCCAGTCGGAGCGGGGGCTCCAATGAGCAGTTCTTC.

This chain connects TRBV18 to TRBJ2-5, with D possibly being TRBD1 (6 bases). Trimming removed 3 bases from V and 1 base from J, with 15 bases in between. The CDR3 is made up of 16 amino acids. Germline V gene lookup returns CDR1 KGHSH and CDR2 LQKENI. This chain's CDR3 is CASSPNNNRAQETQYF. Written as DNA, the CDR3 is TGTGCCAGCTCACCTAATAATAACAGGGCCCAAGAGACCCAGTACTTC.

Many counts were recorded for this clonotype. V and J are TRBV12-5 and TRBJ2-4; D gene ambiguous. The germline gives CDR1 LGHNT, CDR2 FRNRAP. CDR3 length: 13 residues. V was clipped by 3 bases and J by 10 bases, with 13 bases between them. The CDR3 loop is CASGLPSDAIQYF. The CDR3, as DNA: TGTGCTAGTGGTTTACCTTCGGATGCTATTCAGTACTTC.

In its sample, this clonotype was seen many times. The genes are TRBV6-1 and TRBJ1-2; 7 bases match TRBD1. The V and J ends lost 6 bases and 4 bases, in that order; junction bases with no gene match: 5. Germline V gene lookup returns CDR1 MNHNS and CDR2 SASEGT. The CDR3 loop spans 13 amino acids. As DNA, the CDR3 is TGTGCCAGCAGGTCGGCAGGGGGCTATGGCTACACCTTC. This encodes CASRSAGGYGYTF.